Each of the 25 T cell receptor beta chains below was sequenced from the same sample in a study of blood T cells in healthy people across ages (dated by TCRdb to between 2015 and 2016). Receptor libraries were prepared by 5' RACE. The sequencer was an Illumina HiSeq 2500. A second PCR of roughly 6 to 12 cycles was performed with a sample-barcoded 5' primer and a J-beta primer mix. TCRdb reprocessing: public reads trimmed at Q25 with fastp, clones called with MiXCR, in-frame beta chains kept. Every distinct CDR3 protein forms one entry, paired with its most common genes and DNA. The sample has around 800,000 distinct CDR3 sequences on record, around 43% of them singletons. Around 21% of the sample belongs to the ten largest clones. The sample taken for sequencing was blood. Receptor source: a man aged 60 to 75 in good health.

The rearrangement uses TRBV27 and TRBJ2-5, with 7 bases that match TRBD2. The CDR3 contains 15 residues. Germline V gene lookup returns CDR1 MNHEY and CDR2 SMNVEV (reference sequence). V shed 4 bases and J 11 bases; nucleotides not matched to a gene: 16. The CDR3 here is CASSSPLRGGNEQYF. CDR3 sequence (DNA): TGTGCCAGCAGTTCCCCGCTCCGCGGGGGTAATGAGCAGTACTTC.

This clonotype was seen only a few times. This chain joins TRBV29-1 and TRBJ2-5; 11 bases agree with TRBD1. The J segment lost 4 bases and the V segment lost 7 bases, leaving 5 bases of the junction unmatched. This CDR3 contains 13 residues. CDR1 is SQVTM and CDR2 is ANQGSEA in the germline V gene. The CDR3 bases are TGCAGCGCCTCGGACAGGGGGCTAGAGACCCAGTACTTC. Its protein is CSASDRGLETQYF.

This chain links TRBV27 with TRBJ1-2, with D maybe TRBD1 (5 bases). Germline CDR1 reads MNHEY; CDR2 reads SMNVEV (reference sequence). CDR3 size: 12 residues. V lost 2 bases and J 8 bases, leaving 9 bases between the germline ends. Here the CDR3 reads CASSLTGMGYTF. In nucleotides, the CDR3 is TGTGCCAGCAGTTTAACAGGCATGGGCTACACCTTC.

This chain joins TRBV6-6 and TRBJ1-2; D is unclear. Trimming left V 10 bases short and J 6 bases short, with 15 bases between. CDR3 length: 12 residues. CDR1 and CDR2 from the germline V gene are MNHNY and SVGAGI (reference sequence). The chain's CDR3 is CATKVLSDGYTF. CDR3 nucleotides: TGTGCCACCAAGGTACTCAGTGATGGCTACACCTTC.

J is TRBJ2-4 and V is TRBV6-5, with D unresolved. This CDR3 has 14 residues. The V gene's germline CDR1 is MNHEY and CDR2 SVGAGI. Trimming took off 8 bases at V and 0 bases at J, with 11 bases between the two ends. The CDR3 is CASRSSGAKNIQYF. Written as DNA, the CDR3 is TGTGCCAGCCGTTCGTCGGGAGCCAAAAACATTCAGTACTTC.

The chain has TRBV14 and TRBJ2-7; 7 bases map to TRBD1. In germline, CDR1 is SGHDN, CDR2 FVKESK. V lost 3 bases to trimming and J lost 2 bases; unmatched junction nucleotides: 4. The CDR3 contains 14 residues. The chain's CDR3 is CASSHRTGPYEQYF. The CDR3 nucleotides read TGTGCCAGCAGCCATAGGACAGGCCCCTACGAGCAGTACTTC.

The chain combines TRBV7-9 with TRBJ1-6; possibly TRBD1 for D (5 bases). Trimming pared 1 base from V and 9 bases from J, leaving 10 bases between. CDR3 length: 14 residues. Germline assignment: CDR1 SEHNR and CDR2 FQNEAQ (reference sequence). DNA of the CDR3: TGTGCCAGCAGCTTAGAGGTCGGGACTTCACCCCTCCACTTT. Translating it yields CASSLEVGTSPLHF.

This clonotype was counted a single time. The chain joins TRBV6-2 or TRBV6-3 to TRBJ2-7; 9 nucleotides line up with TRBD2. The CDR3 is made up of 14 amino acids. Germline-derived CDR1 and CDR2 are MNHEY and SVGEGT. This CDR3 is CAESEAGGLYEQYF. DNA of the CDR3: TGTGCTGAATCTGAAGCGGGGGGCTTATACGAGCAGTACTTC.

J is TRBJ2-3 and V is TRBV9; no clear D gene. This CDR3 comprises 13 residues. Per the germline V gene, CDR1 is SGDLS and CDR2 is YYNGEE. V dropped 4 bases and J dropped 6 bases, with 12 bases sitting between them. CDR3 in amino acids: CASSFQWRDTQYF. The DNA of the CDR3 is TGTGCCAGCAGCTTTCAATGGCGGGATACGCAGTATTTT. The variable domain in full, with the rest retrieved from reference TRBV9 and TRBJ2-3, is DSGVTQTPKHLITATGQRVTLRCSPRSGDLSVYWYQQSLDQGLQFLIQYYNGEERAKGNILERFSAQQFPDLHSELNLSSLELGDSALYFCASSFQWRDTQYFGPGTRLTVL.

This clonotype has a handful of counts. The J gene is TRBJ2-1, the V gene TRBV5-1, with a tentative D call TRBD1 (5 bases). Germline-derived CDR1 and CDR2 are SGHRS and YFSETQ. The CDR3 spans 14 residues. V gave up 1 base and J gave up 6 bases, with 11 bases separating them. The CDR3 region is CASSLSQGVNEQFF. DNA of the CDR3: TGCGCCAGCAGCTTGAGTCAAGGGGTCAATGAGCAGTTCTTC.

This clonotype was counted once. V and J are TRBV12-3 or TRBV12-4 and TRBJ2-2; D gene ambiguous. The V end was cut by 6 bases, the J end by 0 bases, with 11 bases between. The CDR3 runs 15 residues. This CDR3 is CASRSSWTNTGELFF. CDR3 sequence (DNA): TGTGCCAGCAGAAGCTCCTGGACGAACACCGGGGAGCTGTTTTTT.

This clonotype was detected only once. The chain joins TRBV7-9 to TRBJ2-3, with D possibly being TRBD1 (7 bases). The CDR3 totals 15 residues. Germline CDR1 and CDR2: SEHNR and FQNEAQ (reference sequence). Trimming left V 6 bases short and J 4 bases short, with 17 bases between. In DNA, the CDR3 is TGTGCCAGCAGTCCGGGGGCAGGGGGAGCAGATACGCAGTATTTT. As protein: CASSPGAGGADTQYF. The full variable domain, in which reference TRBV7-9 and TRBJ2-3 provide the parts outside the CDR3, is DTGVSQNPRHKITKRGQNVTFRCDPISEHNRLYWYRQTLGQGPEFLTYFQNEAQLEKSRLLSDRFSAERPKGSFSTLEIQRTEQGDSAMYLCASSPGAGGADTQYFGPGTRLTVL.

This clonotype was seen more than once but under ten times. The rearrangement joins TRBV2 to TRBJ1-2; D call uncertain. Trimming shortened V by 6 bases and J by 8 bases, and 16 bases separated the two germline ends. Germline V gene lookup returns CDR1 SNHLY and CDR2 FYNNEI. The CDR3 length is 13 residues. CDR3 protein: CASSRAPVYGYTF. CDR3 coding DNA: TGTGCCAGCAGCCGCGCCCCCGTATACGGCTACACCTTC.

The CDR3 nucleotides are TGTGCCACCAGCAGGACCATGAACACTGAAGCTTTCTTT. This translates into CATSRTMNTEAFF. The V gene is TRBV15, the J gene TRBJ1-1; the D is unclear. Trimming took 3 bases from V and 0 from J, leaving 5 bases between them. CDR3 length equals 13 residues. CDR1 is LNHNV and CDR2 is YYDKDF in the germline V gene (reference sequence).

Ten or more counts support this clonotype. The chain has TRBV5-1 and TRBJ2-7; unclear D gene. The CDR3 totals 13 residues. Germline V lookup: CDR1 SGHRS, CDR2 YFSETQ. V lost 2 bases and J 5 bases, leaving 11 bases between the germline ends. The CDR3 nucleotides read TGCGCCAGCAGCTTAGACCCTGTAAACGAGCAGTACTTC. Translated, it gives CASSLDPVNEQYF. Full variable domain (outside the CDR3, taken from reference TRBV5-1 and TRBJ2-7): KAGVTQTPRYLIKTRGQQVTLSCSPISGHRSVSWYQQTPGQGLQFLFEYFSETQRNKGNFPGRFSGRQFSNSRSEMNVSTLELGDSALYLCASSLDPVNEQYFGPGTRLTVT.

The gene calls are TRBV20-1 and TRBJ2-1, with TRBD2 matching over 10 bases. The CDR3 is made up of 13 amino acids. V dropped 8 bases and J dropped 8; count of bases not matched to a gene: 9. Germline values: CDR1 DFQATT, CDR2 SNEGSKA (reference sequence). The CDR3 loop reads CSPKAGGVYEQFF. The CDR3 DNA follows: TGCAGTCCCAAAGCGGGGGGGGTCTATGAGCAGTTCTTC.

The J gene is TRBJ1-2, the V gene TRBV9, with 9 positions matching TRBD1. Germline V gene sequence: CDR1 SGDLS, CDR2 YYNGEE. Trimming cost V 4 bases and J 3 bases; bases outside gene matches: 10. The CDR3 runs to 16 residues. CDR3 residues: CASSTPGQGSDYGYTF. CDR3 coding DNA: TGTGCCAGCAGCACGCCGGGACAGGGTAGCGACTATGGCTACACCTTC.

The V gene is TRBV7-2, the J gene TRBJ1-5; weak D call: TRBD1 (6 bases). The CDR3 contains 14 residues. V gave up 5 bases and J gave up 5 bases, with 13 bases separating them. Germline loops: CDR1 SGHTA, CDR2 FQGNSA. The CDR3 bases are TGTGCCAGCAGCCCGACAGGAACTCATCAGCCCCAGCATTTT. Amino acid sequence: CASSPTGTHQPQHF. Full variable domain (missing parts from reference TRBV7-2 and TRBJ1-5): GAGVSQSPSNKVTEKGKDVELRCDPISGHTALYWYRQSLGQGLEFLIYFQGNSAPDKSGLPSDRFSAERTGGSVSTLTIQRTQQEDSAVYLCASSPTGTHQPQHFGDGTRLSIL.

V usage is TRBV7-2 and J usage is TRBJ2-4; 8 bases line up with TRBD1. The last part of the DNA fits TRBJ2-5 better; the J call may be wrong. The CDR3 extends over 15 amino acids. Germline V CDR1 and CDR2: SGHTA, FQGNSA. The DNA for the CDR3 is TGTGCCAGCAGCACCGACAGGGGAGGAGGTGAGACCCAGTACTTC. Translated, it gives CASSTDRGGGETQYF.

This clonotype came up a few times. The V and J genes are TRBV27 and TRBJ2-3, with TRBD1 identical over 10 bases. The CDR3 runs 17 residues. CDR1 is MNHEY, CDR2 SMNVEV, per germline (reference sequence). V lost 5 bases and J lost 2; bases outside the gene matches: 10. CDR3 bases: TGTGCCAGCAGTCCCTCCCCGGGACAGGGGTACACAGATACGCAGTATTTT. Translation: CASSPSPGQGYTDTQYF.

The CDR3 nucleotides are TGCGCCAGCAGCCCCCTCGTTACAGGGGGGACTAGCAATGAGCAGTTCTTC. Protein sequence: CASSPLVTGGTSNEQFF. The V gene is TRBV5-1, the J gene TRBJ2-1; D might be TRBD1 or TRBD2, each matching 8 bases. The CDR3 runs 17 residues. The germline gives CDR1 SGHRS, CDR2 YFSETQ. The V gene lost 4 bases and the J gene lost 6 bases, with 23 bases spanning the gap.

The chain recombines TRBV9 with TRBJ2-7; D gene ambiguous. The CDR3 sequence is 14 residues long. Trimming removed 3 bases from V and 2 bases from J, with 12 bases in between. Germline V gives CDR1 SGDLS, CDR2 YYNGEE. The chain's CDR3 is CASSGVERPYEQYF. The CDR3 bases are TGTGCCAGCAGCGGCGTGGAGAGGCCCTACGAGCAGTACTTC.

This clonotype has a handful of counts. The chain joins TRBV7-2 to TRBJ2-2, with D unresolved. Germline V gene sequence: CDR1 SGHTA, CDR2 FQGNSA. This CDR3 is built from 16 residues. With 7 bases removed from V and 3 bases from J, the gap between germline ends came to 18 bases. The CDR3 reads CASTPTVPGDTGELFF. The CDR3 region has the DNA TGTGCCAGCACCCCCACGGTACCCGGAGACACCGGGGAGCTGTTTTTT.

A word on this clonotype: Germline and junction disagree at one end, which may indicate a read error. The rearrangement links TRBV20-1 to TRBJ2-3; TRBD2 agrees at 7 bases. Germline V gene lookup returns CDR1 DFQATT and CDR2 SNEGSKA (reference sequence). The CDR3 contains 12 residues. The CDR3 nucleotides are TGCAGTTCTAGCGGTAGCACAGATACGCAGTATTTT. It encodes CSSSGSTDTQYF.

This clonotype was counted at least ten times. The J gene is TRBJ2-7, the V gene TRBV5-1; D gene uncertain. The CDR3 consists of 13 residues. V was trimmed by 3 bases and J by 5 bases, leaving 12 bases between them. CDR1 and CDR2 from the germline V gene are SGHRS and YFSETQ. The CDR3 nucleotides read TGCGCCAGCAGCTCTCCGATTCTCAACGAGCAGTACTTC. This sequence encodes CASSSPILNEQYF.